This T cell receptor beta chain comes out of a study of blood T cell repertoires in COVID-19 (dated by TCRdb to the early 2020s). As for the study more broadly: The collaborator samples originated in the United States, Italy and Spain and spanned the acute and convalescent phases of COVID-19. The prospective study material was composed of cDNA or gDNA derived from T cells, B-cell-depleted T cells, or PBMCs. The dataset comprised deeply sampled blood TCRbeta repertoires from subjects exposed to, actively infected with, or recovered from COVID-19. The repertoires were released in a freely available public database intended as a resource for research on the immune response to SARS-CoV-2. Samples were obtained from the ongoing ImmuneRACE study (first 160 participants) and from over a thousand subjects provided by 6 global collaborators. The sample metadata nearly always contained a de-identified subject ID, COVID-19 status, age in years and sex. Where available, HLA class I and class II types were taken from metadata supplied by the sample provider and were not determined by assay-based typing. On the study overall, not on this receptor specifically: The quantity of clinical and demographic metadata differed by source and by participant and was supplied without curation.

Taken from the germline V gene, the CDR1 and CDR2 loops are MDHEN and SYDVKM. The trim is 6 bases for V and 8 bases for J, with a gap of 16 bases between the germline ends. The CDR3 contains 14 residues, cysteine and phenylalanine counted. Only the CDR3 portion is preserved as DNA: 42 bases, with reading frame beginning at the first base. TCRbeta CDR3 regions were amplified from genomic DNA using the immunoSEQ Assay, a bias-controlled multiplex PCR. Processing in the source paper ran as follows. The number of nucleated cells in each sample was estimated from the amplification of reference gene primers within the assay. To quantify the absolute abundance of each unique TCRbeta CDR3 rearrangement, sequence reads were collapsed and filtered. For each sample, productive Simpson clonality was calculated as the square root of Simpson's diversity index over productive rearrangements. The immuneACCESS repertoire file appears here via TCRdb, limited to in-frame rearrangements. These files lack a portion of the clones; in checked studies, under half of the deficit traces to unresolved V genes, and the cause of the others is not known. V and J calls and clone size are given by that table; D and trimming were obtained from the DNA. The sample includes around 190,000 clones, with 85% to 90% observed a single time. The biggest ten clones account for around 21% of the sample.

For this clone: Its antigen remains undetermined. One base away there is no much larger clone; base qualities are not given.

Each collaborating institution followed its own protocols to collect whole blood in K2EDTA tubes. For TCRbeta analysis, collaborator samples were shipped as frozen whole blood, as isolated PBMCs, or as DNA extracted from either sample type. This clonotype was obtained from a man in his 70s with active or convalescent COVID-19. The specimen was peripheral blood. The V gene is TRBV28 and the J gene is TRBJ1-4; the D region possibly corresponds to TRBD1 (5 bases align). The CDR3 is CASSRGGVKEKLFF. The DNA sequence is TGTGCCAGCAGCCGGGGAGGGGTTAAAGAAAAACTGTTTTTT.